These 24 T cell receptor beta chains share one sample of origin, sequenced in a study of blood T cell repertoires in COVID-19. Only in-frame clones appear in the TCRdb table, and some are missing; sequencing was by immunoSEQ multiplex PCR. Of about 250,000 clones detected, 83% appear once; the ten largest clones hold approximately 4%. Sequencing was performed on PBMCs or T cells enriched from blood (not recorded which). The receptor set was obtained from a woman aged 40 to 55 who had been exposed to COVID-19.

The chain has TRBV25-1 and TRBJ1-4, with a tentative D call TRBD1 (5 bases). The CDR3 has 14 residues. V was pared by 4 bases and J by 8 bases, with 14 bases between. In germline, CDR1 is MGHDK, CDR2 SYGVNS. The DNA for the CDR3 is TGTGCCAGCAGTGTTGCCCGAGCAGGGGAAAAACTGTTTTTT. This translates into CASSVARAGEKLFF.

A few counts support this clone. This chain uses TRBV19 with TRBJ1-5; D is unclear. Germline V gives CDR1 LNHDA, CDR2 SQIVND (reference sequence). The CDR3 covers 14 residues. Trimming removed 3 bases from V and 10 bases from J, with 16 bases in between. The CDR3, as DNA: TGTGCCAGTAGTATCGACCCTAGGTTGGCTCCCCAGCATTTT. Its protein product is CASSIDPRLAPQHF.

The gene calls are TRBV11-3 and TRBJ2-3; D is perhaps TRBD2 (6 bases). The CDR3 has 14 amino acids. Trimming cost V 4 bases and J 2 bases, with 10 bases left between them. The germline V gene encodes CDR1 SGHNT and CDR2 YENEEA. The CDR3 region has the DNA TGTGCCAGCAGCTCCGGGGGAACCACAGATACGCAGTATTTT. This encodes CASSSGGTTDTQYF.

The chain has TRBV19 and TRBJ1-2; no firm D call. CDR3 size: 11 residues. Germline-derived CDR1 and CDR2 are LNHDA and SQIVND (reference sequence). V was shortened by 3 bases and J by 8 bases, with 7 bases between the two germline ends. Here the CDR3 reads CASSISGGYTF. Written as DNA, the CDR3 is TGTGCCAGTAGTATCTCGGGGGGCTACACCTTC.

The V call is TRBV4-1, the J call TRBJ2-2; TRBD2 matches at 14 bases. The CDR3 has 20 residues. V was clipped by 4 bases and J by 1 base; unmatched bases: 11. Looked up from germline, CDR1 is MGHRA and CDR2 is YSYEKL. CDR3 loop: CASSPDRSGTSGGNTGELFF. The CDR3 DNA reads as TGCGCCAGCAGCCCGGACCGTTCCGGGACTAGCGGGGGGAACACCGGGGAGCTGTTTTTT.

Note on this clone: Other DNA sequences from this sample encode an identical CDR3 as well. The chain carries TRBV7-2 and TRBJ2-1; 8 nucleotides align to TRBD2. The CDR3 contains 15 residues. Germline CDR1 SGHTA, CDR2 FQGNSA. V trimming: 1 base; J trimming: 1 base; junction bases outside the gene matches: 0. This chain's CDR3 is CASSLGGGSYNEQFF. DNA of the CDR3: TGTGCCAGCAGCTTAGGCGGGGGGTCCTACAATGAGCAGTTCTTC. The full variable domain, rest sourced from reference TRBV7-2 and TRBJ2-1, is GAGVSQSPSNKVTEKGKDVELRCDPISGHTALYWYRQSLGQGLEFLIYFQGNSAPDKSGLPSDRFSAERTGGSVSTLTIQRTQQEDSAVYLCASSLGGGSYNEQFFGPGTRLTVL.

The DNA of the CDR3 is TGTGCCAGCCTGGGACTAGCGACCACAGATACGCAGTATTTT. Translated, it gives CASLGLATTDTQYF. The V gene is TRBV2, the J gene TRBJ2-3; TRBD2 matches 10 bases. V dropped 8 bases and J dropped 2; count of bases not matched to a gene: 4. Germline assignment: CDR1 SNHLY and CDR2 FYNNEI. The CDR3 covers 14 residues.

This chain connects TRBV5-1 to TRBJ1-3; 8 bases are shared with TRBD1. Trimming cost V 0 bases and J 3 bases; bases outside gene matches: 5. The germline CDR1 and CDR2 sequences are SGHRS and YFSETQ. The CDR3 extends over 16 amino acids. The CDR3 DNA is TGCGCCAGCAGCTTGGTCCCAGGGGGCGGTGGAAACACCATATATTTT. This translates into CASSLVPGGGGNTIYF.

The V gene is TRBV3-1 (or the pseudogene TRBV3-2), the J gene TRBJ1-3; 10 nucleotides line up with TRBD1. J gave up 6 bases and V 4 bases, and 3 bases lay outside the gene matches. The CDR3 is made up of 14 amino acids. Per the germline V gene, CDR1 is LGHDT and CDR2 is YNNKEL (reference sequence). Here the CDR3 DNA reads TGTGCCAGCAGCCGACAGGGGGCAGAAAACACCATATATTTT. Its translation: CASSRQGAENTIYF.

The V and J genes are TRBV7-2 and TRBJ2-7, with TRBD1 matching over 8 bases. This CDR3 has 15 residues. V shed 0 bases, J shed 3 bases, and the junction held 4 bases outside the gene matches. Germline CDR1 and CDR2: SGHTA and FQGNSA. The CDR3 loop is CASSLADGTGYEQYF. CDR3 DNA sequence: TGTGCCAGCAGCTTAGCGGACGGGACAGGCTACGAGCAGTACTTC.

This rearrangement joins TRBV19 to TRBJ2-3; a possible D gene is TRBD2 (6 bases). The ends were cut back, 6 bases at V and 0 bases at J, with 10 bases in the middle. The CDR3 is made up of 14 amino acids. From germline, CDR1 is LNHDA and CDR2 SQIVND (reference sequence). DNA for the CDR3: TGTGCCAGTAGACCGGGACTGAGCACAGATACGCAGTATTTT. It is translated as CASRPGLSTDTQYF.

The chain uses TRBV3-1 (or the pseudogene TRBV3-2) and TRBJ2-1; 10 bases fit TRBD2. This CDR3 contains 16 residues. With V trimmed by 2 bases and J by 4 bases, 5 bases remained unmatched. Germline V CDR1 and CDR2: LGHDT, YNNKEL (reference sequence). The CDR3, as DNA: TGTGCCAGCAGCCAAAACCCTAGCGGGGGTTACAATGAGCAGTTCTTC. Its protein product is CASSQNPSGGYNEQFF.

This clone occurred many times. The gene calls are TRBV2 and TRBJ2-3, with a weak D call TRBD2 (7 bases). The ends were cut back, 10 bases at V and 4 bases at J, with 24 bases in the middle. The CDR3 is 16 amino acids. The germline V gene has CDR1 SNHLY and CDR2 FYNNEI. DNA of the CDR3: TGTGCCAACAATCCTAGCGTGGGGGGGGCCTCAGATACGCAGTATTTT. This gives the protein CANNPSVGGASDTQYF.

This clone was seen more than once but under ten times. The genes are TRBV7-6 and TRBJ1-5; 7 nucleotides match TRBD1. J was trimmed by 5 bases and V by 1 base; bases with no gene match: 5. Germline CDR1 and CDR2: SGHVS and FNYEAQ. CDR3 length equals 15 residues. The CDR3 here is CASSLEGARHQPQHF. The CDR3 DNA reads as TGTGCCAGCAGCTTAGAGGGGGCAAGGCATCAGCCCCAGCATTTT.

This chain's CDR3 is CASSQGTQINEKLFF. CDR3 bases: TGTGCCAGCAGCCAGGGCACTCAGATAAATGAAAAACTGTTTTTT. The rearrangement joins TRBV3-1 (or the pseudogene TRBV3-2) to TRBJ1-4, with D uncertain. The germline gives CDR1 LGHDT, CDR2 YNNKEL (reference sequence). V lost 3 bases, J lost 5 bases, and 13 bases lay in between. The CDR3 has 15 amino acids.

The chain recombines TRBV5-6 with TRBJ2-5; 10 nucleotides line up with TRBD1. The CDR3 totals 16 residues. The germline gives CDR1 SGHDT, CDR2 YYEEEE. V lost 3 bases, J lost 2 bases, and 7 bases stayed unmatched. CDR3 in amino acids: CASSSSGQGVQETQYF. CDR3 bases: TGTGCCAGCAGCTCCTCCGGACAGGGGGTGCAAGAGACCCAGTACTTC.

The chain is built from TRBV7-2 and TRBJ1-3; 10 bases are a match to TRBD1. In germline, CDR1 is SGHTA, CDR2 FQGNSA. J gave up 0 bases and V 1 base, and 3 bases lay outside the gene matches. This CDR3 spans 17 amino acids. In DNA, the CDR3 is TGTGCCAGCAGCTTAGGACAGGGGGCTGTCTCTGGAAACACCATATATTTT. This codes for CASSLGQGAVSGNTIYF.

The chain links TRBV25-1 to TRBJ2-2; TRBD2 aligns across 12 bases. V was pared by 10 bases and J by 7 bases, with 10 bases of the junction left unmatched. There are 15 residues in the CDR3. The germline V gene encodes CDR1 MGHDK and CDR2 SYGVNS. Here the CDR3 DNA reads TGTGCCACCCGACTAGCGGGGGCCCTAGGCGGGGAGCTGTTTTTT. This sequence encodes CATRLAGALGGELFF.

The rearrangement joins TRBV28 to TRBJ1-4; 7 bases are shared with TRBD1. The CDR3 is 12 residues long. Looked up from germline, CDR1 is MDHEN and CDR2 is SYDVKM. After removal of 5 bases from V and 7 bases from J, the junction contained 1 base not matched to a gene. The CDR3 region is CASSTGAEKLFF. The CDR3, as DNA: TGTGCCAGCAGTACAGGGGCTGAAAAACTGTTTTTT.

This chain connects TRBV6-1 to TRBJ1-1; D unclear. Germline loops: CDR1 MNHNS, CDR2 SASEGT. The CDR3 runs 15 residues. V was cut by 2 bases and J by 1 base, with 11 bases left in between. CDR3 region: CASSESVSRNTEAFF. The CDR3 nucleotides are TGTGCCAGCAGTGAAAGTGTGTCGAGGAACACTGAAGCTTTCTTT.

The chain uses TRBV5-4 and TRBJ2-2, with 8 nucleotides matching TRBD1. CDR1 is SGHNT and CDR2 is YYREEE in the germline V gene (reference sequence). V lost 2 bases to trimming and J lost 6 bases; unmatched junction nucleotides: 9. The CDR3 is made up of 16 amino acids. This CDR3 is CASSFARGLVSGELFF. CDR3 nucleotides: TGTGCCAGCAGCTTTGCCAGGGGGCTGGTGTCCGGGGAGCTGTTTTTT.

V and J are TRBV27 and TRBJ1-6, with a possible D match to TRBD1 (6 bases). Trimming left V 1 base short and J 4 bases short, with 14 bases between. The CDR3 consists of 17 residues. Germline CDR1 reads MNHEY; CDR2 reads SMNVEV (reference sequence). CDR3 loop: CASSLFSSTGYNSPLHF. The CDR3 bases are TGTGCCAGCAGTTTATTTTCTTCGACAGGATATAATTCACCCCTCCACTTT.

This chain connects TRBV6-5 to TRBJ1-5; 8 nucleotides agree with TRBD1. Trimming cost V 7 bases and J 6 bases; bases outside gene matches: 8. The CDR3 consists of 14 residues. Germline-derived CDR1 and CDR2 are MNHEY and SVGAGI. The DNA of the CDR3 is TGTGCCAGCACCATTGGACAGGGTGGTCAGCCCCAGCATTTT. Encoded protein: CASTIGQGGQPQHF.

The genes are TRBV3-1 (or the pseudogene TRBV3-2) and TRBJ2-4; 9 nucleotides align to TRBD1. V was clipped by 4 bases and J by 1 base; unmatched bases: 5. This CDR3 spans 16 amino acids. Germline-derived CDR1 and CDR2 are LGHDT and YNNKEL (reference sequence). CDR3 in DNA: TGTGCCAGCAGCCCCCTCGGGACAGGGGCCAAAAACATTCAGTACTTC. It specifies CASSPLGTGAKNIQYF.